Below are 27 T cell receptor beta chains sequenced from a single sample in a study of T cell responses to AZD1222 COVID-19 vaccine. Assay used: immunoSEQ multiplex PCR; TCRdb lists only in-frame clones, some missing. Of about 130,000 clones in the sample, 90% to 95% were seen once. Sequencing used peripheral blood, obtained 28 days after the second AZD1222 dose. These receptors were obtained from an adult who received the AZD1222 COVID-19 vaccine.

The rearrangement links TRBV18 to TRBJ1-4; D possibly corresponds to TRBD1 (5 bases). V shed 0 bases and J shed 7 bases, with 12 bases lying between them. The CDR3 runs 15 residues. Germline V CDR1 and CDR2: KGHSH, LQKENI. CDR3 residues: CASSPPGVGAEKLFF. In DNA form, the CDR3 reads TGTGCCAGCTCACCACCGGGGGTTGGGGCTGAAAAACTGTTTTTT.

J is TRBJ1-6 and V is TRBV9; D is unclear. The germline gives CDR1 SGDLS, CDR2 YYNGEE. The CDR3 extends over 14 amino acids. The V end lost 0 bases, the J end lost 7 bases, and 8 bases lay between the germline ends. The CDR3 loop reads CASSVGEANSPLHF. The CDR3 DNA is TGTGCCAGCAGCGTAGGTGAAGCCAATTCACCCCTCCACTTT.

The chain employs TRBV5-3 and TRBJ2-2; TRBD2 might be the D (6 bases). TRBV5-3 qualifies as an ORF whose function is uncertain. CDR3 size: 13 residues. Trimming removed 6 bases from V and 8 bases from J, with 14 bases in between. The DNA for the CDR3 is TGTGCCAGAAACGTCGGGACTCTGGGGGAGCTGTTTTTT. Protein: CARNVGTLGELFF.

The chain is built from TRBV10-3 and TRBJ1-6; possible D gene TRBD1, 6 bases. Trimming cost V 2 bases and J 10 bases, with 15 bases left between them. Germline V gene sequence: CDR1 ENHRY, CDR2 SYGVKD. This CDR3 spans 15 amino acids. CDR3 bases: TGTGCCATCAGTGAGCCCGGGACATCCGAATCACCCCTCCACTTT. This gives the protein CAISEPGTSESPLHF.

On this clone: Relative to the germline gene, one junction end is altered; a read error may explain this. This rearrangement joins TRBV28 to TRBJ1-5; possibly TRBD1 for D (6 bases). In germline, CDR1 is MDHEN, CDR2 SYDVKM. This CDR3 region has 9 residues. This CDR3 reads CATTDSPLF. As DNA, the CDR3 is TGTGCCACCACGGACAGCCCCCTTTTT.

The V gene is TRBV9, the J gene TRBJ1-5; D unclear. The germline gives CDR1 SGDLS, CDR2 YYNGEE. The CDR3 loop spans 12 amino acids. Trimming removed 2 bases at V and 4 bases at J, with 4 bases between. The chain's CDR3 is CASSVDNQPQHF. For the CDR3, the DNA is TGTGCCAGCAGCGTCGATAATCAGCCCCAGCATTTT.

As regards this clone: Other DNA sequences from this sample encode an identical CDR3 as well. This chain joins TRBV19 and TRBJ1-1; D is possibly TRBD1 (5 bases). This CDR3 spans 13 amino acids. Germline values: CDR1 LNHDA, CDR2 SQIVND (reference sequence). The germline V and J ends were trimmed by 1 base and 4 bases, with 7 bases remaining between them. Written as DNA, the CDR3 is TGTGCCAGTAGTATAGGGGGCTTCACTGAAGCTTTCTTT. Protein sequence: CASSIGGFTEAFF.

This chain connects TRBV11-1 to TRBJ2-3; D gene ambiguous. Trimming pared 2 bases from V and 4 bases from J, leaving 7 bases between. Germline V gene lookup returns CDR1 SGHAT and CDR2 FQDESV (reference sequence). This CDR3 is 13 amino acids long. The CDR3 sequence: CASSLWSSDTQYF. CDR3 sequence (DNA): TGTGCCAGCAGCTTATGGTCATCAGATACGCAGTATTTT.

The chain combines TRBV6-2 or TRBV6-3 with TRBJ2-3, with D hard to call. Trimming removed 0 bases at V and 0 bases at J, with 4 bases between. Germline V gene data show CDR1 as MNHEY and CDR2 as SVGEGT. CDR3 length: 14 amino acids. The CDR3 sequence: CASSYSASTDTQYF. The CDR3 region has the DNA TGTGCCAGCAGTTACTCAGCCAGCACAGATACGCAGTATTTT.

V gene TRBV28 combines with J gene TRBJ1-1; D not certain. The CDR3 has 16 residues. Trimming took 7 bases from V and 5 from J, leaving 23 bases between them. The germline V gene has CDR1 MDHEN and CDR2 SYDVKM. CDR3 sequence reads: CASTTAGDSAGTEAFF. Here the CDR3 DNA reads TGTGCCAGCACCACCGCGGGAGACTCCGCCGGAACTGAAGCTTTCTTT. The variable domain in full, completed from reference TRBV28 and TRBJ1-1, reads DVKVTQSSRYLVKRTGEKVFLECVQDMDHENMFWYRQDPGLGLRLIYFSYDVKMKEKGDIPEGYSVSREKKERFSLILESASTNQTSMYLCASTTAGDSAGTEAFFGQGTRLTVV.

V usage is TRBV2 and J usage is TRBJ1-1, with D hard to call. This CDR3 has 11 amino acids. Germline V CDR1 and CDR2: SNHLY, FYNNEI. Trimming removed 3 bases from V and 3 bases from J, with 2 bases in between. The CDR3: CASSDYTEAFF. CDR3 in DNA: TGTGCCAGCAGTGATTACACTGAAGCTTTCTTT.

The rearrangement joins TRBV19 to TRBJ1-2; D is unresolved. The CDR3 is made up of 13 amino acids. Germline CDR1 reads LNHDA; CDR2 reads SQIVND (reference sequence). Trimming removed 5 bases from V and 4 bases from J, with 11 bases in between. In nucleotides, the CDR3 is TGTGCCAGTAGTCGAACAGAATTCTATGGCTACACCTTC. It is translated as CASSRTEFYGYTF.

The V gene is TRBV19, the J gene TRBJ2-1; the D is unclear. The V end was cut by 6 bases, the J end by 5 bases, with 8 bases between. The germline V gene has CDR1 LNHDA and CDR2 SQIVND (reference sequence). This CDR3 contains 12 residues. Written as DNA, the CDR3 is TGTGCCAGTAGCAGTGGGGACAATGAGCAGTTCTTC. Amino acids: CASSSGDNEQFF.

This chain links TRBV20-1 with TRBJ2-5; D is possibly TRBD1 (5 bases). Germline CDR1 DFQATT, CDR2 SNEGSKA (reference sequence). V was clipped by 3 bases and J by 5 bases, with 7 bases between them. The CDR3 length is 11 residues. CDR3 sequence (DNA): TGCAGTGCTAGCAGGGTGGAGACCCAGTACTTC. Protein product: CSASRVETQYF.

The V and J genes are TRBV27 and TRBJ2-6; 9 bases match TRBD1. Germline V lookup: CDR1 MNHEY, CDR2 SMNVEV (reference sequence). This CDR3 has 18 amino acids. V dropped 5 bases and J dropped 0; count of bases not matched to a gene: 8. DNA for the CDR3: TGTGCCAGCAGTCCCCTGACAGGGGGTGTCTCTGGGGCCAACGTCCTGACTTTC. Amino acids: CASSPLTGGVSGANVLTF.

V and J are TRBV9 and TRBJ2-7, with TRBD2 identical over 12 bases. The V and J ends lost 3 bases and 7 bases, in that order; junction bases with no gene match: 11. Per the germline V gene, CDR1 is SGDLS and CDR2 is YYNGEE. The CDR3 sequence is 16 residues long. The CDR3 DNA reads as TGTGCCAGCAGCGAAGGGACTAGCGGGTCAATGGGGGAGCAGTACTTC. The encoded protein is CASSEGTSGSMGEQYF.

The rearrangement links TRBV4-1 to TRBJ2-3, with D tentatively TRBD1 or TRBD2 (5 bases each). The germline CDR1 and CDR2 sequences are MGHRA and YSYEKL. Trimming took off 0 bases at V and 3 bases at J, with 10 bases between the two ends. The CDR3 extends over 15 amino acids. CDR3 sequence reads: CASSQETRETDTQYF. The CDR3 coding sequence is TGCGCCAGCAGCCAAGAGACCAGGGAGACAGATACGCAGTATTTT.

In DNA, the CDR3 is TGCGCCAGCAGCTTAATACAGGGTATGAACACTGAAGCTTTCTTT. It encodes CASSLIQGMNTEAFF. The chain couples TRBV5-1 to TRBJ1-1; tentative D call: TRBD1 (6 bases). V shed 2 bases and J shed 0 bases, with 11 bases lying between them. Per germline, CDR1 SGHRS and CDR2 YFSETQ. The CDR3 consists of 15 residues.

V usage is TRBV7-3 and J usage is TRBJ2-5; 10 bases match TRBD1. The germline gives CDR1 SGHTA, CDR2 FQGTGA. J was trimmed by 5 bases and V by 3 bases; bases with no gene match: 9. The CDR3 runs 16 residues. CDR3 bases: TGTGCCAGCAGCTTCCTCCCGGGACAGGGGATGGAGACCCAGTACTTC. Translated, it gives CASSFLPGQGMETQYF.

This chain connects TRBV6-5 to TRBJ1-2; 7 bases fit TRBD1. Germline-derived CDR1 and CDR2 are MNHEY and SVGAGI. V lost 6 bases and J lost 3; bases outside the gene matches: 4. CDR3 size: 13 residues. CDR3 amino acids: CASSLTGDYGYTF. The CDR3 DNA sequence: TGTGCCAGCAGCCTTACAGGGGACTATGGCTACACCTTC.

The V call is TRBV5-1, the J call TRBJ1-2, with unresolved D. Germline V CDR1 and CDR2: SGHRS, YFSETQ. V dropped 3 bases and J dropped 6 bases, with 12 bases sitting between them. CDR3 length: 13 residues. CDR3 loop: CASSSDGKDGYTF. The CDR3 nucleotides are TGCGCCAGCAGCTCCGACGGTAAAGATGGCTACACCTTC.

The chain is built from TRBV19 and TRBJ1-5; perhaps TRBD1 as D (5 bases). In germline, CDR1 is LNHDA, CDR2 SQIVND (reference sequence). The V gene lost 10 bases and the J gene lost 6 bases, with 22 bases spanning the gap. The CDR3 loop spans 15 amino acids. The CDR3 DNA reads TGTGCCACTTCTTTACGGGGACTTCGGTCTCAGCCCCAGCATTTT. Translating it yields CATSLRGLRSQPQHF.

The CDR3 spells CASSPDLGPSNEQFF. CDR3 in DNA: TGTGCCAGCTCACCGGACTTGGGCCCGAGCAATGAGCAGTTCTTC. The chain employs TRBV18 and TRBJ2-1; D is perhaps TRBD2 (5 bases). The V gene lost 3 bases and the J gene lost 6 bases, with 15 bases spanning the gap. From germline, CDR1 is KGHSH and CDR2 LQKENI. The CDR3 spans 15 residues.

The CDR3 here is CASSFQRGQSPLHF. The CDR3 DNA reads as TGCGCCAGCAGCTTTCAGCGGGGTCAGTCACCCCTCCACTTT. This chain connects TRBV5-1 to TRBJ1-6; D is unresolved. V was shortened by 2 bases and J by 10 bases, with 13 bases between the two germline ends. The V gene's germline CDR1 is SGHRS and CDR2 YFSETQ. The CDR3 length is 14 residues.

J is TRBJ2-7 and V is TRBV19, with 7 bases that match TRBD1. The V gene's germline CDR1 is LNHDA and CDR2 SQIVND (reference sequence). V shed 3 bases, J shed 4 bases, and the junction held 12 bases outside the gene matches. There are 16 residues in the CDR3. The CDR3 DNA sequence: TGTGCCAGTAGTATGGGGTCAACAGGGGCCTATTACGAGCAGTACTTC. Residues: CASSMGSTGAYYEQYF.

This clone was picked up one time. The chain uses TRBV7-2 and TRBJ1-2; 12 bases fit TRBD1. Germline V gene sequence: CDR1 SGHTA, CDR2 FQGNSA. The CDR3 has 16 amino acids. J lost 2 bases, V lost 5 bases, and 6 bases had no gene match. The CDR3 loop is CASSPRDRGLNYGYTF. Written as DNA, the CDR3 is TGTGCCAGCAGCCCAAGGGACAGGGGGCTCAACTATGGCTACACCTTC.

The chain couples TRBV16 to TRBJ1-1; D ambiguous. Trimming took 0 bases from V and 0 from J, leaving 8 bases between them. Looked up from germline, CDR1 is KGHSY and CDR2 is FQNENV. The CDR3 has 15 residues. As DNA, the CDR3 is TGTGCCAGCAGCCAATCGGTAAAGATGAACACTGAAGCTTTCTTT. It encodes CASSQSVKMNTEAFF. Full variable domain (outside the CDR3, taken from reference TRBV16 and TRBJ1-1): GEEVAQTPKHLVRGEGQKAKLYCAPIKGHSYVFWYQQVLKNEFKFLISFQNENVFDETGMPKERFSAKCLPNSPCSLEIQATKLEDSAVYFCASSQSVKMNTEAFFGQGTRLTVV.